These 25 T cell receptor beta chains were sequenced from one sample in a study of T cell responses to AZD1222 COVID-19 vaccine. Produced via immunoSEQ multiplex PCR; TCRdb's table is partial and in-frame only. The sample shows about 150,000 clones, approximately 90% of them seen only once. Sequenced here: peripheral blood, sampled on day 0 of AZD1222 vaccination. All receptors derive from an adult in good health.

The chain uses TRBV28 and TRBJ2-1; 8 bases are a match to TRBD1. CDR3 length equals 15 residues. Germline CDR1 reads MDHEN; CDR2 reads SYDVKM. Trimming took 6 bases from V and 4 from J; bases not matched to a gene: 8. The CDR3, as DNA: TGTGCCAGCAGCGTCCGGGACAGGCCATACAATGAGCAGTTCTTC. Translated, it gives CASSVRDRPYNEQFF.

The rearrangement joins TRBV5-5 to TRBJ1-2; D remains unclear. The V and J ends lost 1 base and 2 bases respectively, with 12 bases between them. The CDR3 is made up of 15 amino acids. CDR1 is SGHKS, CDR2 YYEKEE, per germline (reference sequence). The CDR3 DNA reads TGTGCCAGCAGCTTGTATCCGCAGGCCAACTATGGCTACACCTTC. Translation: CASSLYPQANYGYTF.

The chain joins TRBV6-5 to TRBJ1-6, with D hard to call. The CDR3 contains 14 residues. Trimming stripped 2 bases from V and 9 bases from J, with 11 bases between. CDR1 and CDR2 from the germline V gene are MNHEY and SVGAGI. In DNA form, the CDR3 reads TGTGCCAGCAGTTACCCACACATGGGTTCACCCCTCCACTTT. Translation: CASSYPHMGSPLHF.

V is TRBV13 and J is TRBJ2-3, with 12 bases lining up with TRBD2. The length of the CDR3 is 17 residues. The germline CDR1 and CDR2 sequences are PRHDT and FYEKMQ (reference sequence). With 5 bases clipped from V and 2 bases from J, the junction kept 8 bases outside the gene matches. The CDR3 loop reads CASSIRGLAGSTDTQYF. The CDR3 bases are TGTGCCAGCAGCATCAGAGGACTAGCGGGATCCACAGATACGCAGTATTTT.

V usage is TRBV18 and J usage is TRBJ2-1; 9 bases are shared with TRBD1. Germline V gives CDR1 KGHSH, CDR2 LQKENI. The V segment lost 3 bases and the J segment 5 bases; nucleotides outside the gene matches: 11. The CDR3 spans 17 residues. The CDR3, as DNA: TGTGCCAGCTCACCCCCTAACACAGGGGGCTACCACAATGAGCAGTTCTTC. Protein product: CASSPPNTGGYHNEQFF.

The genes are TRBV5-1 and TRBJ1-1; D gene uncertain. Germline V CDR1 and CDR2: SGHRS, YFSETQ. The V gene lost 7 bases and the J gene lost 3 bases, with 16 bases spanning the gap. The CDR3 runs 14 residues. The CDR3 sequence: CASRAWQADTEAFF. The CDR3 DNA sequence: TGCGCCAGCCGAGCGTGGCAGGCCGACACTGAAGCTTTCTTT.

V and J are TRBV4-3 and TRBJ1-1; D possibly corresponds to TRBD1 (5 bases). Trimming removed 1 base at V and 0 bases at J, with 6 bases between. This CDR3 spans 14 amino acids. Germline loops: CDR1 LGHNA, CDR2 YSLEER. This CDR3 reads CASSQGQMNTEAFF. The CDR3 nucleotides read TGCGCCAGCAGCCAAGGACAGATGAACACTGAAGCTTTCTTT.

The table lists this clone with a count of one. The rearrangement joins TRBV4-3 to TRBJ2-3; D ambiguous. V lost 1 base and J lost 2, with 7 bases in between. Germline V gene lookup returns CDR1 LGHNA and CDR2 YSLEER. This CDR3 has 14 residues. CDR3 coding DNA: TGCGCCAGCAGCCAAGCACAGAACACAGATACGCAGTATTTT. Protein sequence: CASSQAQNTDTQYF.

The V gene is TRBV11-2, the J gene TRBJ1-2; maybe TRBD1 (6 bases). The CDR3 is made up of 13 amino acids. The V and J ends lost 7 bases and 2 bases respectively, with 11 bases between them. Germline V lookup: CDR1 SGHAT, CDR2 FQNNGV. CDR3 in amino acids: CASKDSTNYGYTF. The CDR3 bases are TGTGCCAGCAAGGACAGCACCAACTATGGCTACACCTTC.

The chain uses TRBV19 and TRBJ2-2, with TRBD2 matching 12 bases. The germline CDR1 and CDR2 sequences are LNHDA and SQIVND (reference sequence). The CDR3 runs 16 residues. With V trimmed by 5 bases and J by 4 bases, 5 bases remained unmatched. CDR3 residues: CASSETSGGGTGELFF. The CDR3 DNA sequence: TGTGCCAGTAGTGAGACTAGCGGGGGCGGCACCGGGGAGCTGTTTTTT.

The count of this clone is one. The sample contains more than one DNA sequence encoding this CDR3. The rearrangement uses TRBV7-9 and TRBJ1-2; TRBD1 matches 7 bases. There are 14 residues in the CDR3. Germline V gene sequence: CDR1 SEHNR, CDR2 FQNEAQ (reference sequence). V trimming: 5 bases; J trimming: 2 bases; junction bases outside the gene matches: 5. The CDR3 DNA sequence: TGTGCCAGCAGCCTGGGACAGACCAACTATGGCTACACCTTC. Residues: CASSLGQTNYGYTF. The full variable domain, with the rest looked up from reference TRBV7-9 and TRBJ1-2, is DTGVSQNPRHKITKRGQNVTFRCDPISEHNRLYWYRQTLGQGPEFLTYFQNEAQLEKSRLLSDRFSAERPKGSFSTLEIQRTEQGDSAMYLCASSLGQTNYGYTFGSGTRLTVV.

This chain links TRBV19 with TRBJ2-6; D is ambiguous. Trimming cost V 1 base and J 0 bases, with 16 bases left between them. This CDR3 region has 19 residues. Germline loops: CDR1 LNHDA, CDR2 SQIVND (reference sequence). In DNA form, the CDR3 reads TGTGCCAGTAGTATAGCTTCGACACCGTTTCGCTCTGGGGCCAACGTCCTGACTTTC. This encodes CASSIASTPFRSGANVLTF.

The chain recombines TRBV2 with TRBJ1-2; D might be TRBD1 (5 bases). The CDR3 has 13 residues. The germline V gene has CDR1 SNHLY and CDR2 FYNNEI. V lost 5 bases to trimming and J lost 4 bases, with 11 bases between them. In DNA form, the CDR3 reads TGTGCCAGCAGTTCCGACAGCCCCTATGGCTACACCTTC. This encodes CASSSDSPYGYTF.

V and J are TRBV20-1 and TRBJ2-7, with D perhaps TRBD1 (5 bases). V gave up 3 bases and J gave up 5 bases, with 11 bases separating them. The CDR3 totals 12 residues. CDR1 is DFQATT and CDR2 is SNEGSKA in the germline V gene (reference sequence). The CDR3 DNA reads as TGCAGTGCTAGTGGTGGGGCTAACGAGCAGTACTTC. It translates to CSASGGANEQYF.

This chain links TRBV4-2 with TRBJ2-5; D call uncertain. Germline V CDR1 and CDR2: LGHNA, YNFKEQ. V gave up 0 bases and J gave up 4 bases, with 9 bases separating them. The CDR3 has 14 amino acids. CDR3 sequence: CASSQDLVGETQYF. CDR3 bases: TGTGCCAGCAGCCAAGATTTAGTAGGAGAGACCCAGTACTTC.

J is TRBJ2-3 and V is TRBV12-3 or TRBV12-4, with TRBD1 matching over 7 bases. J was trimmed by 5 bases and V by 5 bases; bases with no gene match: 4. The CDR3 runs to 13 residues. CDR3 sequence (DNA): TGTGCCAGCAGTGGTTACAGGGGAGATACGCAGTATTTT. Translating gives CASSGYRGDTQYF.

V usage is TRBV4-1 and J usage is TRBJ1-5; possible D gene TRBD1, 5 bases. Trimming removed 5 bases at V and 3 bases at J, with 14 bases between. This CDR3 is built from 15 residues. Looked up from germline, CDR1 is MGHRA and CDR2 is YSYEKL. The CDR3 loop is CASSSRGDTNQPQHF. The DNA for the CDR3 is TGCGCCAGCAGCTCTCGGGGGGATACCAATCAGCCCCAGCATTTT.

The genes are TRBV3-1 (or the pseudogene TRBV3-2) and TRBJ1-2; 7 bases map to TRBD1. The CDR3 runs to 15 residues. V shed 4 bases and J 0 bases; nucleotides not matched to a gene: 5. Germline CDR1 LGHDT, CDR2 YNNKEL (reference sequence). The CDR3 coding sequence is TGTGCCAGCAGCCGGGACAGTAATTCTAACTATGGCTACACCTTC. Amino acid sequence: CASSRDSNSNYGYTF.

The chain links TRBV19 to TRBJ1-6; D remains ambiguous. Germline V gene sequence: CDR1 LNHDA, CDR2 SQIVND (reference sequence). V lost 4 bases, J lost 0 bases, and 7 bases lay in between. The CDR3 totals 15 residues. CDR3 residues: CASSTGDSYNSPLHF. As DNA, the CDR3 is TGTGCCAGTAGTACAGGCGACTCCTATAATTCACCCCTCCACTTT.

The chain recombines TRBV3-1 (or the pseudogene TRBV3-2) with TRBJ2-2; no reliable D call. CDR1 LGHDT and CDR2 YNNKEL come from the germline V gene (reference sequence). This CDR3 region has 12 residues. Trimming cost V 1 base and J 7 bases, with 4 bases left between them. The CDR3 nucleotides read TGTGCCAGCAGCCAAGGAGTCGGGGAGCTGTTTTTT. Residues: CASSQGVGELFF.

This chain uses TRBV1 with TRBJ1-3; the table's D call, TRBD1, has no DNA check behind it. TRBV1 constitutes a pseudogene. This CDR3 has 16 residues. CDR3 amino acids: CTSSQESWQGKRTIYF. CDR3 nucleotides: TGCACCAGCAGCCAAGAAAGTTGGCAGGGGAAGCGGACCATATATTTT.

The rearrangement uses TRBV6-5 and TRBJ2-7; 9 bases align to TRBD1. V shed 6 bases and J 1 base; nucleotides not matched to a gene: 4. The CDR3 contains 14 residues. Germline lookup yields CDR1 MNHEY and CDR2 SVGAGI. The CDR3 sequence: CASRGQGPSYEQYF. The CDR3 DNA reads TGTGCCAGCAGGGGACAGGGTCCTTCCTACGAGCAGTACTTC.

This chain links TRBV27 with TRBJ2-7; the D gene could be TRBD1 or TRBD2 (5 bases each). V was cut by 5 bases and J by 5 bases, with 16 bases left in between. Germline-derived CDR1 and CDR2 are MNHEY and SMNVEV (reference sequence). The CDR3 runs to 14 residues. The CDR3 region has the DNA TGTGCCAGCAGTCCGGGACGGCGGACCCACGAGCAGTACTTC. As protein: CASSPGRRTHEQYF.

This chain links TRBV6-6 with TRBJ2-1; possibly TRBD1 for D (6 bases). Germline V gives CDR1 MNHNY, CDR2 SVGAGI (reference sequence). The CDR3 runs 13 residues. V lost 0 bases and J lost 14, with 14 bases in between. CDR3 protein: CASSYSVGTPEFF. Written as DNA, the CDR3 is TGTGCCAGCAGTTACTCGGTCGGGACACCGGAGTTCTTC.

V gene TRBV3-1 (or the pseudogene TRBV3-2) combines with J gene TRBJ1-1, with 7 bases identical to TRBD1. Germline V gene lookup returns CDR1 LGHDT and CDR2 YNNKEL (reference sequence). The CDR3 has 14 residues. V lost 3 bases, J lost 10 bases, and 11 bases stayed unmatched. CDR3 nucleotides: TGTGCCAGCAGCCACAATTACAGGGGAGGAGCAGCTTTCTTT. It translates to CASSHNYRGGAAFF.